The sequence of this TCR beta chain was determined in a study of T cell responses to AZD1222 COVID-19 vaccine. Pooling was applied to second doses at about 4 or about 12 weeks. With respect to this clone: Antigen: not known.

Study findings and constraints: Repertoire collection took place solely once the T cell response had peaked. In a largely white British group with more females than males, clonal diversity was possibly underestimated. AZD1222 recipients seropositive at baseline numbered only 6 or 7.

Here immunoSEQ multiplex PCR was the method, and the copy in TCRdb shows in-frame clones only, minus some. In the table there are about 140,000 clones, over 80% of which are singletons. The origin of this receptor is an adult who received the AZD1222 COVID-19 vaccine. The specimen comprised peripheral blood, sampled 28 days after the second AZD1222 dose.

CDR3 amino acids: CASSLDGNSPLHF. DNA of the CDR3: TGTGCCAGCAGCCTCGACGGGAATTCACCCCTCCACTTT. This chain connects TRBV11-1 to TRBJ1-6, with D unresolved. Germline CDR1 SGHAT, CDR2 FQDESV (reference sequence). The CDR3 has 13 amino acids. The V end was cut by 5 bases, the J end by 7 bases, with 9 bases between.